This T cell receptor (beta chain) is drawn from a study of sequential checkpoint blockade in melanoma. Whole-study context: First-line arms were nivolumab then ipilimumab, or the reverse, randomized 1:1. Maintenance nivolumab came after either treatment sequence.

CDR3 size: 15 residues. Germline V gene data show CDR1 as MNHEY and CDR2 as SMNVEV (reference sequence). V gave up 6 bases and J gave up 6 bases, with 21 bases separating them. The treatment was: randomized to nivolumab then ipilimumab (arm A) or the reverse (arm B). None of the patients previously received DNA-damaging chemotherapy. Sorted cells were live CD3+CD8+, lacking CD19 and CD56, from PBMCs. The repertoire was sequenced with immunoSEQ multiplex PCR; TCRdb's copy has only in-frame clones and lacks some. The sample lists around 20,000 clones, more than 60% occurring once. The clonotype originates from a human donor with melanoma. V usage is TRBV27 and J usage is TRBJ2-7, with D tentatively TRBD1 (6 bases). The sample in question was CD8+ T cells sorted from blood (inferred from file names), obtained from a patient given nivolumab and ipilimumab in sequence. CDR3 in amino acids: CASRADRRAGVEQYF. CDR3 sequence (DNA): TGTGCCAGCAGGGCCGACAGGCGCGCCGGGGTCGAGCAGTACTTC.